These 31 T cell receptor beta chains were sequenced from one sample in a study of OX40 agonist ivuxolimab in advanced cancers. Profiled with immunoSEQ multiplex PCR; TCRdb holds only in-frame clones, not every one. Of 45,000 or so clones in the sample, roughly 82% were seen once. The source material was CD4+ or CD8+ T cells sorted from blood, sampled in a trial of the OX40 agonist ivuxolimab. These receptors came from an adult with an advanced solid tumor such as melanoma, head and neck, liver or kidney cancer.

The CDR3 bases are TGTGCCAGCAGCTTAGCGGCGGCAGGGGGTAATTCACCCCTCCACTTT. Encoded protein: CASSLAAAGGNSPLHF. This sequence joins TRBV7-6 and TRBJ1-6, with 7 bases identical to TRBD1. Germline V gene lookup returns CDR1 SGHVS and CDR2 FNYEAQ. Trimming removed 0 bases from V and 6 bases from J; junction bases left unmatched: 5. CDR3 length: 16 residues.

This rearrangement joins TRBV7-6 to TRBJ2-1; 7 bases are a match to TRBD2. Germline loops: CDR1 SGHVS, CDR2 FNYEAQ. V shed 4 bases, J shed 9 bases, and the junction held 15 bases outside the gene matches. CDR3 length equals 16 residues. The CDR3 reads CASSWTASGSRGEQFF. For the CDR3, the DNA is TGTGCCAGCAGCTGGACGGCTAGCGGTTCTAGGGGTGAGCAGTTCTTC.

This clone was detected only a few times. This chain joins TRBV7-2 and TRBJ1-3; no clear D. Germline CDR1 reads SGHTA; CDR2 reads FQGNSA. The CDR3 has 15 residues. V lost 0 bases, J lost 0 bases, and 6 bases lay in between. The DNA of the CDR3 is TGTGCCAGCAGCTTAGCGGACGGCTCTGGAAACACCATATATTTT. Protein sequence: CASSLADGSGNTIYF.

The chain is built from TRBV11-2 and TRBJ2-7; D is ambiguous. Germline CDR1 reads SGHAT; CDR2 reads FQNNGV. Trimming shortened V by 6 bases and J by 6 bases, and 12 bases separated the two germline ends. This CDR3 has 12 amino acids. DNA of the CDR3: TGTGCCAGCAGGGTGCGAGTGGCCGAGCAGTACTTC. Translated: CASRVRVAEQYF.

The CDR3 sequence is CASNPSSGGGYEQYF. In DNA, the CDR3 is TGTGCCAGCAATCCCTCTAGCGGAGGGGGCTACGAGCAGTACTTC. The rearrangement uses TRBV6-1 and TRBJ2-7; possible D gene TRBD2, 7 bases. Per germline, CDR1 MNHNS and CDR2 SASEGT. V shed 7 bases and J shed 3 bases, with 19 bases lying between them. This CDR3 contains 15 residues.

The chain is built from TRBV2 and TRBJ2-7; D unresolved. CDR1 is SNHLY, CDR2 FYNNEI, per germline. V was trimmed by 6 bases and J by 2 bases, leaving 14 bases between them. This CDR3 is built from 14 residues. In DNA form, the CDR3 reads TGTGCCAGCAGCGCTAACTCAGCCGCCTACGAGCAGTACTTC. It specifies CASSANSAAYEQYF.

The J gene is TRBJ2-2, the V gene TRBV9, with 10 nucleotides matching TRBD2. J was trimmed by 6 bases and V by 1 base; bases with no gene match: 6. Germline loops: CDR1 SGDLS, CDR2 YYNGEE. The CDR3 spans 16 residues. DNA of the CDR3: TGTGCCAGCAGCGTAACTTCCGGACTAGCGGCCGGGGAGCTGTTTTTT. Translation: CASSVTSGLAAGELFF.

The rearrangement links TRBV5-6 to TRBJ1-4; 7 bases align to TRBD1. The germline gives CDR1 SGHDT, CDR2 YYEEEE. Losses at the gene ends were 3 bases for V and 8 bases for J; bases not matched to a gene: 13. The CDR3 runs 16 residues. The CDR3 DNA follows: TGTGCCAGCAGCTCGGAAGACAGGGAAAGAGGGGAAAAACTGTTTTTT. Translation: CASSSEDRERGEKLFF.

The chain joins TRBV10-3 to TRBJ2-3, with 8 nucleotides matching TRBD2. Per germline, CDR1 ENHRY and CDR2 SYGVKD. The CDR3 sequence is 15 residues long. The junction had 7 bases not matched to a gene; V was cut back by 4 bases and J by 4 bases. The CDR3 sequence: CAISVSGGPADTQYF. The CDR3 DNA follows: TGTGCCATCAGTGTCTCGGGAGGGCCTGCAGATACGCAGTATTTT.

This clone was recorded a few times. This chain connects TRBV7-2 to TRBJ2-3; 7 bases fit TRBD2. This CDR3 is 14 amino acids long. Germline-derived CDR1 and CDR2 are SGHTA and FQGNSA. V trimming: 7 bases; J trimming: 3 bases; junction bases outside the gene matches: 7. CDR3 DNA sequence: TGTGCCAGCACGCTGCGCGGGGGAACAGATACGCAGTATTTT. Translated: CASTLRGGTDTQYF.

The rearrangement links TRBV19 to TRBJ1-2; no firm D call. Trimming cost V 8 bases and J 0 bases, with 10 bases left between them. The germline CDR1 and CDR2 sequences are LNHDA and SQIVND (reference sequence). The CDR3 runs 13 residues. CDR3 nucleotide sequence: TGTGCCAGTGCAAGTTATCCTAACTATGGCTACACCTTC. Translated: CASASYPNYGYTF.

This clone has just a few counts. CDR3 loop: CASSLRLGTGELFF. CDR3 nucleotide sequence: TGTGCCAGCAGCTTACGACTTGGTACCGGGGAGCTGTTTTTT. V and J are TRBV7-7 and TRBJ2-2; D is uncertain. Germline V CDR1 and CDR2: SSHAT, FNYEAQ (reference sequence). V was cut by 2 bases and J by 5 bases, with 9 bases left in between. CDR3 length: 14 amino acids.

This clone was seen only a few times. The chain uses TRBV7-2 and TRBJ1-5, with TRBD1 matching 10 bases. This CDR3 has 15 residues. Germline V lookup: CDR1 SGHTA, CDR2 FQGNSA. Trimming removed 5 bases from V and 7 bases from J; junction bases left unmatched: 8. In DNA form, the CDR3 reads TGTGCCAGCAGCATGAGGACAGGGGGGAGGCAGCCCCAGCATTTT. The encoded protein is CASSMRTGGRQPQHF. Full variable domain (outside the CDR3, taken from reference TRBV7-2 and TRBJ1-5): GAGVSQSPSNKVTEKGKDVELRCDPISGHTALYWYRQSLGQGLEFLIYFQGNSAPDKSGLPSDRFSAERTGGSVSTLTIQRTQQEDSAVYLCASSMRTGGRQPQHFGDGTRLSIL.

Comment on this clone: The sample holds other DNA sequences that translate to the same CDR3. The chain links TRBV6-5 to TRBJ1-1; D possibly corresponds to TRBD1 (6 bases). The V gene lost 6 bases and the J gene lost 1 base, with 12 bases spanning the gap. Germline V gene data show CDR1 as MNHEY and CDR2 as SVGAGI. The CDR3 is made up of 14 amino acids. The CDR3 DNA reads TGTGCCAGCAGGCTACCGGGACAGAACACTGAAGCTTTCTTT. Amino acid sequence: CASRLPGQNTEAFF.

This clone was counted once. The rearrangement uses TRBV6-6 and TRBJ1-2, with D maybe TRBD1 (6 bases). Germline V lookup: CDR1 MNHNY, CDR2 SVGAGI (reference sequence). The CDR3 is made up of 14 amino acids. Trimming removed 8 bases from V and 4 bases from J, with 17 bases in between. As DNA, the CDR3 is TGTGCCAGCGCTACCGGGACACTGTCCTATGGCTACACCTTC. Protein sequence: CASATGTLSYGYTF.

The J gene is TRBJ2-6, the V gene TRBV4-3; no clear D gene. CDR1 LGHNA and CDR2 YSLEER come from the germline V gene. CDR3 length: 16 residues. V lost 0 bases, J lost 0 bases, and 6 bases lay in between. The CDR3 spells CASSQEPPSGANVLTF. Here the CDR3 DNA reads TGCGCCAGCAGCCAAGAGCCCCCCTCTGGGGCCAACGTCCTGACTTTC.

This chain uses TRBV6-5 with TRBJ1-2, with TRBD1 as a possible D gene (6 bases). CDR1 and CDR2 (germline): MNHEY, SVGAGI. Trimming stripped 5 bases from V and 9 bases from J, with 19 bases between. The CDR3 runs to 14 residues. The CDR3 loop is CASSEEYRAGSYTF. In DNA form, the CDR3 reads TGTGCCAGCAGTGAAGAATACAGGGCCGGGAGCTACACCTTC.

The chain has TRBV6-1 and TRBJ1-2; D remains ambiguous. CDR1 is MNHNS and CDR2 is SASEGT in the germline V gene. The ends were cut back, 0 bases at V and 4 bases at J, with 12 bases in the middle. The CDR3 sequence is 15 residues long. CDR3 loop: CASSEAVRNSYGYTF. Here the CDR3 DNA reads TGTGCCAGCAGTGAAGCTGTCAGGAACTCCTATGGCTACACCTTC.

The J gene is TRBJ2-1, the V gene TRBV29-1, with no clear D. The CDR3 is 10 amino acids. The V end was cut by 4 bases, the J end by 8 bases, with 6 bases between. Per the germline V gene, CDR1 is SQVTM and CDR2 is ANQGSEA. The CDR3 sequence: CSVGPHEQFF. In nucleotides, the CDR3 is TGCAGCGTTGGGCCGCATGAGCAGTTCTTC.

The chain carries TRBV19 and TRBJ1-1; 11 bases are shared with TRBD1. The V gene's germline CDR1 is LNHDA and CDR2 SQIVND (reference sequence). V lost 5 bases and J lost 7; bases outside the gene matches: 9. The CDR3 spans 15 residues. The CDR3 is CASSVRGTGGYEAFF. The CDR3 DNA follows: TGTGCCAGTAGTGTAAGAGGGACAGGGGGGTATGAAGCTTTCTTT.

The genes are TRBV9 and TRBJ1-2; the D gene is possibly TRBD1 (6 bases). This CDR3 is 17 amino acids long. Trimming took 3 bases from V and 6 from J, leaving 24 bases between them. Looked up from germline, CDR1 is SGDLS and CDR2 is YYNGEE. CDR3 sequence: CASSGGRAGDGVDGYTF. In nucleotides, the CDR3 is TGTGCCAGCAGCGGGGGCCGGGCAGGGGACGGGGTGGATGGCTACACCTTC.

Worth noting for this clone: A junction boundary mismatches the germline segment, possibly from a read error. This rearrangement joins TRBV7-2 to TRBJ1-2, with D possibly TRBD1 on 5 matching bases. This CDR3 comprises 13 residues. The V gene's germline CDR1 is SGHTA and CDR2 FQGNSA. The CDR3 DNA sequence: TGTGCCAACAGCCGGGACGGGGTCTATGGCTACACCTTC. Amino acids: CANSRDGVYGYTF. Filled out from reference TRBV7-2 and TRBJ1-2, the complete variable domain reads GAGVSQSPSNKVTEKGKDVELRCDPISGHTALYWYRQSLGQGLEFLIYFQGNSAPDKSGLPSDRFSAERTGGSVSTLTIQRTQQEDSAVYLCANSRDGVYGYTFGSGTRLTVV.

The chain is built from TRBV6-1 and TRBJ2-7; D is ambiguous. The CDR3 runs 12 residues. CDR1 MNHNS and CDR2 SASEGT come from the germline V gene. Trimming removed 3 bases from V and 9 bases from J, with 12 bases in between. The CDR3 DNA follows: TGTGCCAGCAGTGAGCCCCCTGCCGGGCAGTACTTC. It codes for CASSEPPAGQYF.

A few counts support this clone. The CDR3 DNA follows: TGTGCCAGCAGCCCGCTAACCAGACAGGAGACCTACGAGCAGTACTTC. It specifies CASSPLTRQETYEQYF. The chain links TRBV7-2 to TRBJ2-7, with D maybe TRBD1 (6 bases). The CDR3 runs 16 residues. Trimming pared 5 bases from V and 2 bases from J, leaving 19 bases between. CDR1 SGHTA and CDR2 FQGNSA come from the germline V gene.

The J gene is TRBJ1-1, the V gene TRBV5-1, with TRBD1 identical over 7 bases. V dropped 0 bases and J dropped 4; count of bases not matched to a gene: 6. The germline V gene encodes CDR1 SGHRS and CDR2 YFSETQ. The CDR3 covers 15 residues. This chain's CDR3 is CASSLVRGQGTEAFF. In DNA form, the CDR3 reads TGCGCCAGCAGCTTGGTAAGGGGGCAGGGCACTGAAGCTTTCTTT.

This clone was counted once. V gene TRBV7-2 combines with J gene TRBJ2-7; D is unresolved. This CDR3 contains 16 residues. V lost 5 bases and J 3 bases, leaving 20 bases between the germline ends. Germline values: CDR1 SGHTA, CDR2 FQGNSA. DNA of the CDR3: TGTGCCAGCAGCCCGAGTCGAGCTGCTGAAATCTACGAGCAGTACTTC. It yields the protein CASSPSRAAEIYEQYF.

This chain links TRBV7-2 with TRBJ2-1; D may be TRBD1 (5 bases). V was trimmed by 1 base and J by 9 bases, leaving 13 bases between them. The CDR3 length is 14 residues. CDR1 and CDR2 (germline): SGHTA, FQGNSA. Here the CDR3 reads CASSLEMGPGEQFF. In DNA, the CDR3 is TGTGCCAGCAGCTTAGAGATGGGGCCGGGTGAGCAGTTCTTC.

This CDR3 is CASSPSYENYEQYF. In nucleotides, the CDR3 is TGTGCCAGCTCACCAAGCTACGAGAACTACGAGCAGTACTTC. J is TRBJ2-7 and V is TRBV18, with D uncertain. Germline CDR1 reads KGHSH; CDR2 reads LQKENI. This CDR3 contains 14 residues. Trimming took 2 bases from V and 3 from J, leaving 11 bases between them. Looking up the rest from reference TRBV18 and TRBJ2-7 gives the full variable domain: NAGVMQNPRHLVRRRGQEARLRCSPMKGHSHVYWYRQLPEEGLKFMVYLQKENIIDESGMPKERFSAEFPKEGPSILRIQQVVRGDSAAYFCASSPSYENYEQYFGPGTRLTVT.

The rearrangement uses TRBV5-1 and TRBJ2-7; D remains ambiguous. From germline, CDR1 is SGHRS and CDR2 YFSETQ. This CDR3 is 13 amino acids long. V lost 4 bases and J lost 6, with 14 bases in between. The CDR3 coding sequence is TGCGCCAGCAGCCCAGAGGCATACCTCGAGCAGTACTTC. This codes for CASSPEAYLEQYF. Based on the CDR3 plus reference TRBV5-1 and TRBJ2-7, the full variable domain is KAGVTQTPRYLIKTRGQQVTLSCSPISGHRSVSWYQQTPGQGLQFLFEYFSETQRNKGNFPGRFSGRQFSNSRSEMNVSTLELGDSALYLCASSPEAYLEQYFGPGTRLTVT.

V and J are TRBV6-5 and TRBJ1-2; D is unclear. Germline V gene lookup returns CDR1 MNHEY and CDR2 SVGAGI. The CDR3 spans 13 residues. Trimming took 6 bases from V and 3 from J, leaving 11 bases between them. CDR3: CASSPDTDYGYTF. CDR3 bases: TGTGCCAGCAGCCCCGACACCGACTATGGCTACACCTTC.

This chain uses TRBV5-1 with TRBJ2-7; 13 bases are shared with TRBD2. Germline trimming cut 4 bases from V and 7 bases from J; bases unmatched to any gene: 14. The CDR3 spans 17 residues. Germline V lookup: CDR1 SGHRS, CDR2 YFSETQ. As DNA, the CDR3 is TGCGCCAGCAGCGCACAGGCCCCGGGACTAGCGGGGCAGGAGCAGTACTTC. This translates into CASSAQAPGLAGQEQYF.